This TCR beta chain was recorded in a study of shared clonotypes between healthy human individuals. Broader study findings: For sorted subsets, rarefaction showed incomplete sequencing despite large depth. Estimated clonotype richness was generally higher in naive than memory subsets.

CD45RO-negative, CCR7-positively selected cells formed the naive CD8 fraction, excluding terminally differentiated effector memory CD45RA+ cells. Concerning this clone: Its antigen remains unknown.

There are 15 residues in the CDR3. The J segment lost 4 bases and the V segment lost 5 bases, leaving 7 bases of the junction unmatched. The germline CDR1 and CDR2 sequences are MRHNA and SNTAGT. Sequencing used immunoSEQ multiplex PCR; TCRdb keeps in-frame clones, though not all of them. Here the sample spans under 1 million clones, 80% to 95% being singletons. The source is a man aged 30 to 39 in good health. The chain recombines TRBV6-4 with TRBJ2-2; 7 nucleotides line up with TRBD1. Sequenced: naive CD8+ T cells sorted from blood. The CDR3 region is CASSKTGEVTGELFF. Written as DNA, the CDR3 is TGTGCCAGCAGTAAAACAGGGGAAGTCACCGGGGAGCTGTTTTTT.